This T cell receptor (beta chain) was profiled in a study of OX40 agonist ivuxolimab in advanced cancers. In the case of this clone: Antigen specificity is unknown.

Whole-study results and caveats: The expanded peripheral T cells' antigen specificity was not determined.

The data were produced by immunoSEQ multiplex PCR, yet TCRdb's version contains in-frame clones alone and is incomplete. The sample carries about 35,000 clones, roughly 85% recorded once. The source of this sequence is an adult with an advanced solid tumor such as melanoma, head and neck, liver or kidney cancer. The specimen comprised CD4+ or CD8+ T cells sorted from blood, sampled in a trial of the OX40 agonist ivuxolimab.

As DNA, the CDR3 is TGTGCCAGCAGATCCCAAGAGGGATGGACCTACGAGCAGTACTTC. It yields the protein CASRSQEGWTYEQYF. The rearrangement joins TRBV2 to TRBJ2-7; perhaps TRBD2 as D (5 bases). Trimming left V 6 bases short and J 2 bases short, with 17 bases between. Germline CDR1 reads SNHLY; CDR2 reads FYNNEI. The CDR3 covers 15 residues. Filled out from reference TRBV2 and TRBJ2-7, the complete variable domain reads EPEVTQTPSHQVTQMGQEVILRCVPISNHLYFYWYRQILGQKVEFLVSFYNNEISEKSEIFDDQFSVERPDGSNFTLKIRSTKLEDSAMYFCASRSQEGWTYEQYFGPGTRLTVT.